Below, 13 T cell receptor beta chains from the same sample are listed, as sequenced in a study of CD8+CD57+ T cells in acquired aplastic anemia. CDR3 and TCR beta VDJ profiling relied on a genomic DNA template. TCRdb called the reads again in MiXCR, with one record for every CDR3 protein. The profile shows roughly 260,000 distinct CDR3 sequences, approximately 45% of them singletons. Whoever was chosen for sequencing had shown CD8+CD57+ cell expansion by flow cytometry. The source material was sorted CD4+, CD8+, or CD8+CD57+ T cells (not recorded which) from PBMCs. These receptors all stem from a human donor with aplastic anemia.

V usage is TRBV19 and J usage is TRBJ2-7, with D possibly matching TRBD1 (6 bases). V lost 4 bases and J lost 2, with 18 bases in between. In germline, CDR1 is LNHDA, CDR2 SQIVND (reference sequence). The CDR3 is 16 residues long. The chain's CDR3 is CASSTNPWTAAYEQYF. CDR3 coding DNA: TGTGCCAGTAGTACTAACCCGTGGACAGCCGCCTACGAGCAGTACTTC.

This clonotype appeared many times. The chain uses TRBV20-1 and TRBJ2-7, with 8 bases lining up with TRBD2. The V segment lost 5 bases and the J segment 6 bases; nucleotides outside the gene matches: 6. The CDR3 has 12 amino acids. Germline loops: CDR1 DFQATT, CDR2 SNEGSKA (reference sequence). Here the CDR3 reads CSAEAGVVEQYF. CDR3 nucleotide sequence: TGCAGTGCTGAAGCGGGAGTTGTCGAGCAGTACTTC.

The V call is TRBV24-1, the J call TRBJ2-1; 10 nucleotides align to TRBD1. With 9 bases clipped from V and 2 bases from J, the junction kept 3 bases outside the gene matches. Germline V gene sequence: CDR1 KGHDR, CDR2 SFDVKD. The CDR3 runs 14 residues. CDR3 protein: CATATGGAYNEQFF. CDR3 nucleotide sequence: TGTGCCACCGCGACAGGGGGCGCCTACAATGAGCAGTTCTTC.

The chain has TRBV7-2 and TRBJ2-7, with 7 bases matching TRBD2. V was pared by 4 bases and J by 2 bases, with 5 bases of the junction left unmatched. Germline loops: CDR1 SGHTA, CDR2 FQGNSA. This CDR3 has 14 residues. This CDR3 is CASSSGGRTYEQYF. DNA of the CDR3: TGTGCCAGCAGCTCGGGGGGTCGCACCTACGAGCAGTACTTC.

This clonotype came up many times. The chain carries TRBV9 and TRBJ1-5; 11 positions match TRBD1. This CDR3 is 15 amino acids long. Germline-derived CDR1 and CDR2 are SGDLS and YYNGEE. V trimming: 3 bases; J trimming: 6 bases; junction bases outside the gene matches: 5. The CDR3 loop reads CASSAGQGDGQPQHF. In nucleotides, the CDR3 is TGTGCCAGCAGCGCGGGACAGGGGGATGGTCAGCCCCAGCATTTT.

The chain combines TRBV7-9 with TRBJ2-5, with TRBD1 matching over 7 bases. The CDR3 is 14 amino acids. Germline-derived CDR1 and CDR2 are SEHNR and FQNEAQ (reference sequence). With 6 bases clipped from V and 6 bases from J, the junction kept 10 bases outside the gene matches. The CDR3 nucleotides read TGTGCCAGCAGACCTACAGGGGATATACAGACCCAGTACTTC. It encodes CASRPTGDIQTQYF.

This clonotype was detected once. The CDR3 DNA is TGTGCCACCGGGACCCACACAGATACGCAGTATTTT. This gives the protein CATGTHTDTQYF. This chain joins TRBV10-3 and TRBJ2-3; tentatively, D is TRBD1 or TRBD2 (5 bases each). Germline CDR1 and CDR2: ENHRY and SYGVKD. The CDR3 runs to 12 residues. V was pared by 10 bases and J by 2 bases, with 10 bases between.

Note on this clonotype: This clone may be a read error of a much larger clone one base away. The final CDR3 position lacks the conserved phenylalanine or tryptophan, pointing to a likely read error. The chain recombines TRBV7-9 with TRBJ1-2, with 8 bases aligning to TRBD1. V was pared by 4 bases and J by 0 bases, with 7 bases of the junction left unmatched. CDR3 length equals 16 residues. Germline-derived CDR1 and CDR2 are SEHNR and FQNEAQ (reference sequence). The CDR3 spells CASSSGDRIANYGYTS. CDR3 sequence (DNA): TGTGCCAGCAGCTCCGGGGACAGGATTGCTAACTATGGCTACACCTCC.

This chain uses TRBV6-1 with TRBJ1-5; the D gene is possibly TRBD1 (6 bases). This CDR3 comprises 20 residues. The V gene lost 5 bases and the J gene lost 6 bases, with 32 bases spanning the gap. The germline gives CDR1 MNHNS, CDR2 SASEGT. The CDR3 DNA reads TGTGCCAGCAGTTTTCCCGTTGATCTTAGGACAGAGGAGCTCATTCAGCCCCAGCATTTT. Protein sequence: CASSFPVDLRTEELIQPQHF.

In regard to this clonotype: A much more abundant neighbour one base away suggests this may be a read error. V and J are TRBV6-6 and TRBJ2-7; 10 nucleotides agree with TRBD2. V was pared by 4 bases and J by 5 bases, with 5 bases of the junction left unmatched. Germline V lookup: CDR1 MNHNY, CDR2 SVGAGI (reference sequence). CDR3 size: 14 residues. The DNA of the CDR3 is TGTGCCAGCAGTTCAAGCGGGAGGGCCAACGAGCAGTACTTC. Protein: CASSSSGRANEQYF.

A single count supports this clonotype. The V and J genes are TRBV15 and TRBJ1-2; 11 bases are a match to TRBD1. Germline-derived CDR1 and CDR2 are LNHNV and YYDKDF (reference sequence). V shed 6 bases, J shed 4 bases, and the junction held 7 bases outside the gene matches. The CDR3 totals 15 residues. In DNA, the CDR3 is TGTGCCACCAGAAATACCGGGACAGGGGGCTATGGCTACACCTTC. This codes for CATRNTGTGGYGYTF. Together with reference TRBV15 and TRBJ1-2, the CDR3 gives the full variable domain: DAMVIQNPRYQVTQFGKPVTLSCSQTLNHNVMYWYQQKSSQAPKLLFHYYDKDFNNEADTPDNFQSRRPNTSFCFLDIRSPGLGDTAMYLCATRNTGTGGYGYTFGSGTRLTVV.

Here the CDR3 DNA reads TGTGCCAGCAGCTTAGTCAGGGTCACTGAAGCTTTCTTT. It specifies CASSLVRVTEAFF. The rearrangement links TRBV7-9 to TRBJ1-1; the D gene is possibly TRBD1 (5 bases). The germline gives CDR1 SEHNR, CDR2 FQNEAQ (reference sequence). This CDR3 contains 13 residues. Trimming removed 1 base from V and 4 bases from J, with 7 bases in between.

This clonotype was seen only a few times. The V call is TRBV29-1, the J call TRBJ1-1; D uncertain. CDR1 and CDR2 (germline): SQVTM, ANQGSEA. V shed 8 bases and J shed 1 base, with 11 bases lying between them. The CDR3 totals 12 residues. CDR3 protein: CSSYSGNTEAFF. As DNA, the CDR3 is TGCAGCAGTTACTCAGGGAACACTGAAGCTTTCTTT.